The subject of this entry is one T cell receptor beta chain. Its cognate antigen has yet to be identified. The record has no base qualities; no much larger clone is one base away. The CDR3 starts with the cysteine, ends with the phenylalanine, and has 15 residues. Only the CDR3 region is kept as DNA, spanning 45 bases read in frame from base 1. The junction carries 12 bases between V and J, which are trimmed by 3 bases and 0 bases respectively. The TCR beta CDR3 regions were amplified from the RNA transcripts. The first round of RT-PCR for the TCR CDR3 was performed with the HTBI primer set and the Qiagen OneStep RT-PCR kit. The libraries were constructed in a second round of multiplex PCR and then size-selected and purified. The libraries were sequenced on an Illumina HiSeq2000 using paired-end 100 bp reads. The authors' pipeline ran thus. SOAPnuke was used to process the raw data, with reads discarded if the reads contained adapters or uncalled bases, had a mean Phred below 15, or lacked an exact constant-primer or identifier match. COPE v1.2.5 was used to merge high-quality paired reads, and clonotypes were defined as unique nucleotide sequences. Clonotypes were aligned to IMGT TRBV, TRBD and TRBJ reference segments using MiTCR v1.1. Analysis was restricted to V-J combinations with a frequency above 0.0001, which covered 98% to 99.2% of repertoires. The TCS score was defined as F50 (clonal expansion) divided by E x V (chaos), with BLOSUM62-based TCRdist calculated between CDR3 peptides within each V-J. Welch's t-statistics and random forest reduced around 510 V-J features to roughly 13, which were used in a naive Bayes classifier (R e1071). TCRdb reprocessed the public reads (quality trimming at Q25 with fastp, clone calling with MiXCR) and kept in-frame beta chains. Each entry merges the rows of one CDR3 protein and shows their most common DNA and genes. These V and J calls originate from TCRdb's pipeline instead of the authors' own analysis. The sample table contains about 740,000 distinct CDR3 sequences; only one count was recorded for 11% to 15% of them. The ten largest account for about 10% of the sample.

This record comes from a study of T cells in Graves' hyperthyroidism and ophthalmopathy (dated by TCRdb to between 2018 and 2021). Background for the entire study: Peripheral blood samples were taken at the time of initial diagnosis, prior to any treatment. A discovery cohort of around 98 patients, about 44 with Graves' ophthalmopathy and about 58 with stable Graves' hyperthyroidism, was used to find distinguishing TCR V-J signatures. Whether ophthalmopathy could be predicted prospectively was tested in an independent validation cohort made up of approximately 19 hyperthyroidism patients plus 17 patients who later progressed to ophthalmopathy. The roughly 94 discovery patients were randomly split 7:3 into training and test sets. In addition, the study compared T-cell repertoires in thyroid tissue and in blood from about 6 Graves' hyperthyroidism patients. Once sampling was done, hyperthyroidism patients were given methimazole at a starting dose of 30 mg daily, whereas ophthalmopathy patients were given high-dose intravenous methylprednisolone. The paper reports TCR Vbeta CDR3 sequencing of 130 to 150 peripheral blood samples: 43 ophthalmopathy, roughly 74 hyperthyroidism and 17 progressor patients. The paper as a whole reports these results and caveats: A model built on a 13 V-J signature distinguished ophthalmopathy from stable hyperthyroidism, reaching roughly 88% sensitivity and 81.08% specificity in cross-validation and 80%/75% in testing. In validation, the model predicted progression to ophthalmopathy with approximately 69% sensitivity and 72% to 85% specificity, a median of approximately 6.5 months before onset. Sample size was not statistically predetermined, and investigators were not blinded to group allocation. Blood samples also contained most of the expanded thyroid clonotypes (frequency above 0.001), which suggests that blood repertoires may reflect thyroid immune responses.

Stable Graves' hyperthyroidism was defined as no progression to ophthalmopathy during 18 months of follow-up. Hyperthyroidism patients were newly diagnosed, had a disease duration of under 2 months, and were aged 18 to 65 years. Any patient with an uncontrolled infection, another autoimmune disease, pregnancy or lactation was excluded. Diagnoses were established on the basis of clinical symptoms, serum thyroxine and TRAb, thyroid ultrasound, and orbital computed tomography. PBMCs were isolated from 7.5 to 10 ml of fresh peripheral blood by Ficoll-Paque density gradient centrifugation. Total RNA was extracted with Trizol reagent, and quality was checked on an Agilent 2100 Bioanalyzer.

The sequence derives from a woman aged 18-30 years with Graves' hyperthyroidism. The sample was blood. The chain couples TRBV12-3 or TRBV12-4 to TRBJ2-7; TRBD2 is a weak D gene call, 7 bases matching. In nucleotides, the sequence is TGTGCCAGCAGTTTGGGTGGGGGGGCCTCCTACGAGCAGTACTTC. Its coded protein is CASSLGGGASYEQYF.